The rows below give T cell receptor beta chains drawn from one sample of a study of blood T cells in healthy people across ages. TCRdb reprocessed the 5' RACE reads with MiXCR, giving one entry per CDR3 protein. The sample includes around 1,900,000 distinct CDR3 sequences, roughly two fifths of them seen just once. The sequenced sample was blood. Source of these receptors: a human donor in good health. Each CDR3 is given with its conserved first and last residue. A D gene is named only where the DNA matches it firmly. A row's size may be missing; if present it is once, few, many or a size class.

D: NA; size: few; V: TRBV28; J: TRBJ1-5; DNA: TGTGCCAGCAGTCCGGGTGGCCCTAATCAGCCCCAGCATTTT; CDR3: CASSPGGPNQPQHF
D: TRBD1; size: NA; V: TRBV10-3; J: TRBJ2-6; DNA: TGTGCCATCAGTGAACAGGGGCCCTCTGGGGCCAACGTCCTGACTTTC; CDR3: CAISEQGPSGANVLTF
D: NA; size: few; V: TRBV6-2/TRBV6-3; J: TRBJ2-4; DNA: TGTGCCAGCAGTTACTCCTCAGGATTGAGGAACATTCAGTACTTC; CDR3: CASSYSSGLRNIQYF
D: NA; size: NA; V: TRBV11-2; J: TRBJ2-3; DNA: TGTGCCAGCAGCTTCAACAGGGAGTTCCCAGATACGCAGTATTTT; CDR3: CASSFNREFPDTQYF
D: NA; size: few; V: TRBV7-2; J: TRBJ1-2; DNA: TGTGCCAGCAGCTTAGAATCGTCAGGGAGGGGCTACACCTTC; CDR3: CASSLESSGRGYTF
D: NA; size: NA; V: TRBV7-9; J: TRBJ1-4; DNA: TGTGCCAGCAGCCCGGGGGGCGTCGCTAATGAAAAACTGTTTTTT; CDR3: CASSPGGVANEKLFF
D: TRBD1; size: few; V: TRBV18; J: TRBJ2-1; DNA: TGTGCCAGCTCACTGGACAGGGAAGACTCCTACAATGAGCAGTTCTTC; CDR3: CASSLDREDSYNEQFF
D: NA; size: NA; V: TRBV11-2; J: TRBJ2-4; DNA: TGTGCCAGCAGCTTAGTTGCGGGGCAGAGGAACATTCAGTACTTC; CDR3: CASSLVAGQRNIQYF
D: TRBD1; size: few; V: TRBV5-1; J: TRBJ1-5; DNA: TGCGCCAGCAGCTTGGGGGGGACAGGGGGCTATCAGCCCCAGCATTTT; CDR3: CASSLGGTGGYQPQHF
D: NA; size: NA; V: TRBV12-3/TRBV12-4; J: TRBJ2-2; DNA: TGTGCCAGCGGTTCCCACGCATCGACCGGGGAGCTGTTTTTT; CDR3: CASGSHASTGELFF
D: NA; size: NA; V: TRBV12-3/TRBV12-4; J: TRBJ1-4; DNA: TGTGCCAGCAGAGGGATTGGAAAACTGTTTTTT; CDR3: CASRGIGKLFF
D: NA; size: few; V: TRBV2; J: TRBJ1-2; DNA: TGTGCCAGCAGTCCGGACCAGGGTGGCTACACCTTC; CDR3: CASSPDQGGYTF
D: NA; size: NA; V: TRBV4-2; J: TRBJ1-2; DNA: TGTGCCAGCAGCCAAGATGCCGGGCGCGGCTACACCTTC; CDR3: CASSQDAGRGYTF
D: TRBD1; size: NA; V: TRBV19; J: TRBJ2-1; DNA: TGTGCCAGTAGTTATGACAGGGCCGTCGATGAGCAGTTCTTC; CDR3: CASSYDRAVDEQFF
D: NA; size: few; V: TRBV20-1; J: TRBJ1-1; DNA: TGCAGTGCTAGAGGGCGTGTTGACACTGAAGCTTTCTTT; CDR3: CSARGRVDTEAFF
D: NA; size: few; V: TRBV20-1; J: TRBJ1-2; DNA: TGCAGTGCTAGATGGACAGTAAACTATGGCTACACCTTC; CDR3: CSARWTVNYGYTF
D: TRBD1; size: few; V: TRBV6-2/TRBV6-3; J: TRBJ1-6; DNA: TGTGCCAGCAGTTTCCTACCCGGGACAGGGGCTGTTCTGAGCTCCTATAATTCACCCCTCCACTTT; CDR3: CASSFLPGTGAVLSSYNSPLHF
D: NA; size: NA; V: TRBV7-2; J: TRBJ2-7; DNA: TGTGCCAGCAGCTTCCGACATGACCTTTCGTGGGAGCAGTACTTC; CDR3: CASSFRHDLSWEQYF
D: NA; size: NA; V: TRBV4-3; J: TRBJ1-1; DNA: TGCGCCAGCAGCCAAGATTCAGGCATGAACACTGAAGCTTTCTTT; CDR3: CASSQDSGMNTEAFF
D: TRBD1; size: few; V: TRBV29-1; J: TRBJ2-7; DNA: TGCAGCGTTGGGGCTCGGGTCCCCGGGACAGGGGGACGCGAGCAGTACTTC; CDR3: CSVGARVPGTGGREQYF
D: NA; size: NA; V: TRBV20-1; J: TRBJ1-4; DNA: TGCAGTGCTACCCTTAGCGGGGCCGAAAAACTGTTTTTT; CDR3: CSATLSGAEKLFF
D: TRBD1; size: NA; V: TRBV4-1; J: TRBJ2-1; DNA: TGCGCCAGCAGCCCGGCGGGACAGGGAGTCAATGGGCAGTTCTTC; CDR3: CASSPAGQGVNGQFF
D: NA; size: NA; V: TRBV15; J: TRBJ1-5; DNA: TGTGCCACCAGCAGAGGTCTAGGAGGGTCTCAGCCCCAGCATTTT; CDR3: CATSRGLGGSQPQHF
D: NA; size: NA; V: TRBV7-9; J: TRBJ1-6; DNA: TGTGCCAGCAGCCCCGAGGGTTCTTCACCCCTCCACTTT; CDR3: CASSPEGSSPLHF
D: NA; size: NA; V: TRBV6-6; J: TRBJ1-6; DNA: TGTGCCAGCAGTTACTCGATGGGAGGGCCCCTCCACTTT; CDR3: CASSYSMGGPLHF
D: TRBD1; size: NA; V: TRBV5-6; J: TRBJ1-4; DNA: TGTGCCAGCAGCATTCGACAGGGTCAGGCTGAAAAACTGTTTTTT; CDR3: CASSIRQGQAEKLFF
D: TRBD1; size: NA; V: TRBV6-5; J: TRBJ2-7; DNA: TGTGCCAGCAGTGCCCCAGGGACAGGGGGCTACGAGCAGTACTTC; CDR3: CASSAPGTGGYEQYF
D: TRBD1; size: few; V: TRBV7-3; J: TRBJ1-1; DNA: TGTGCCAGCAGCTCGAACAGGGGGAACACTGAAGCTTTCTTT; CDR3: CASSSNRGNTEAFF
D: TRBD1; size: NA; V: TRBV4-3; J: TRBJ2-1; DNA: TGCGCCAGCAGCCAAGGAGCGGGACAGGGTGCCTACAATGAGCAGTTCTTC; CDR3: CASSQGAGQGAYNEQFF
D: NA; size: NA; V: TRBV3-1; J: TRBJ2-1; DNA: TGTGCCAGCCCACCTCCGGGGGGACAGCGAAGCTCCTACAATGAGCAGTTCTTC; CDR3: CASPPPGGQRSSYNEQFF
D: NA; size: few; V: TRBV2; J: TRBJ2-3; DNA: TGTGCCAGCAGTGAATACCCGGGAGACACCACAGATACGCAGTATTTT; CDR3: CASSEYPGDTTDTQYF
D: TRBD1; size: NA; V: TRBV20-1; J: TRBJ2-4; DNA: TGCAGTGCTAGAAGGCAGGGGGCAGGGGAGCAGTACTTC; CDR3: CSARRQGAGEQYF
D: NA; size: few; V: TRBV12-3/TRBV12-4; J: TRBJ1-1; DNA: TGTGCCAGCAGTTTTACCGTTGGCACTGAAGCTTTCTTT; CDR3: CASSFTVGTEAFF
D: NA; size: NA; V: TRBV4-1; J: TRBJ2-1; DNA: TGCGCCAGCAGCCAAGATCTCGTCGGCCTGGGGAGTGAGCAGTTCTTC; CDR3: CASSQDLVGLGSEQFF
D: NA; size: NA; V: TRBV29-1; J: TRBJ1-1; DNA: TGCAGCGTTGAGAGGACCTCAATGAACACTGAAGCTTTCTTT; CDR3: CSVERTSMNTEAFF
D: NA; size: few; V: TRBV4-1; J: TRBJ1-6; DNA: TGCGCCAGCAGCCAAGGTCGATCACCCCTCCACTTT; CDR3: CASSQGRSPLHF
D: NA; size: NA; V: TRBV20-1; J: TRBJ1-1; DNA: TGCAGTGCTAGGTATAGGTTGAACACTGAAGCTTTCTTT; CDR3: CSARYRLNTEAFF
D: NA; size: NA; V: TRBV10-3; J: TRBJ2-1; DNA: TGTGCCATCAGTGAGTCTGTGCGGGGAACTTACAATGAGCAGTTCTTC; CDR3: CAISESVRGTYNEQFF
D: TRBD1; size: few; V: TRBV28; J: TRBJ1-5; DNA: TGTGCCAGCAGTCTCCTGGACAGGGTGGATCAGCCCCAGCATTTT; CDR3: CASSLLDRVDQPQHF
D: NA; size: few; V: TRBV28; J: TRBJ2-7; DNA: TGTGCCAGCAGTTTTGTGGGGCTGGCAGGCGGCGAGCTGTACTTC; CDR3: CASSFVGLAGGELYF
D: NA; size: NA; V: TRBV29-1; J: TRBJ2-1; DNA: TGCAGCGCCTCCGGCAGTATTAATGAGCAGTTCTTC; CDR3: CSASGSINEQFF
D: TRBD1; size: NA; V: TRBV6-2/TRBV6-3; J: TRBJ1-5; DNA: TGTGCCAGCAGACACCGGACAGGGGGCTATTTTTGCAATCAGCCCCAGCATTTT; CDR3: CASRHRTGGYFCNQPQHF
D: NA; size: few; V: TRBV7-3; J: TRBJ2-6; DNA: TGTGCCAGCAGCTTAATGGCCAGCACCAACGTCCTGACTTTC; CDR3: CASSLMASTNVLTF
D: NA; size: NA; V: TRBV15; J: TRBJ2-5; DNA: TGTGCCACCAGCAGCGGGACTCACCTTCGAGAGACCCAGTACTTC; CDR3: CATSSGTHLRETQYF